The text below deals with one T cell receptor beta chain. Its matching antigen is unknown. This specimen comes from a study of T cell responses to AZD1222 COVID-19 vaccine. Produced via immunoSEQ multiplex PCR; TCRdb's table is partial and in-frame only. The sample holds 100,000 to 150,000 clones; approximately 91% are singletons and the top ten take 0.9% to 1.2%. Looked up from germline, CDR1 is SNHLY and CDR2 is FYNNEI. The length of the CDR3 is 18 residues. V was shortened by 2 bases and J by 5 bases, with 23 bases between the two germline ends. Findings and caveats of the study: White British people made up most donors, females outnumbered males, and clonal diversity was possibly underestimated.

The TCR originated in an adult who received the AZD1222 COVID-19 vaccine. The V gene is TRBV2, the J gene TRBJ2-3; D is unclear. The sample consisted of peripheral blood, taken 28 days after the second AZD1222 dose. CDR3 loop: CASSEFYPDLTSQDTQYF. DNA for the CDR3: TGTGCCAGCAGTGAATTTTATCCCGACCTCACCTCACAAGATACGCAGTATTTT.